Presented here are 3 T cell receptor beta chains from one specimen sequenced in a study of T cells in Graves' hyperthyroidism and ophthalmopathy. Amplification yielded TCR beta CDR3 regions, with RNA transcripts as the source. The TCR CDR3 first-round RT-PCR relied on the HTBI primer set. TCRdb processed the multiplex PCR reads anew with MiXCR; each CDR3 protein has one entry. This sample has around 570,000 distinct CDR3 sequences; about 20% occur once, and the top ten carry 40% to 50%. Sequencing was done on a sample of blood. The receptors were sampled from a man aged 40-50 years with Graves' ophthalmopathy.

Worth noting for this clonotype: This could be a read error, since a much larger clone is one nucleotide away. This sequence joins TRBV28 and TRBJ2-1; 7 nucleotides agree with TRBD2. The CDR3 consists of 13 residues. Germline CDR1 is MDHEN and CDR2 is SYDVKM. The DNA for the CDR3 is TGTGCCAGCAGTTTGAGGGAGGGTAATGAGCGGTTCTTC. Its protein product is CASSLREGNERFF.

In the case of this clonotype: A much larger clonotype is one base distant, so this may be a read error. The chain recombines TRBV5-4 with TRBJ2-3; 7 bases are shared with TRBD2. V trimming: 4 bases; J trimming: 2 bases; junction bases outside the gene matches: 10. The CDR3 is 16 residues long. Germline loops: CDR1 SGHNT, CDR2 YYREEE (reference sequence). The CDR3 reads CASSPGPAGPTDTQYF. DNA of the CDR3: TGTGCCAGCAGCCCTGGACCAGCGGGGCCCACAGATACGCAGTATTTT.

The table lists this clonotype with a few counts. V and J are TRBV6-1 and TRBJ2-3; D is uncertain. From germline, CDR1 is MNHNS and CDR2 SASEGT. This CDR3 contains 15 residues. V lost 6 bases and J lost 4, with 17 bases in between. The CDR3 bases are TGTGCCAGCAGACAAACGGGTAGTTGGGCAGATACGCAGTATTTT. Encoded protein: CASRQTGSWADTQYF.